These 26 T cell receptor beta chains originate from one sample sequenced in a study of Ad26.COV2.S vaccination and SARS-CoV-2 variants. As to treatment: some 19 received Ad26.COV2.S at low or high dose, single or two shots; five or six received placebo; per-sample allocation not given. After the first vaccine or placebo injection, samples were drawn on day 63. Sequencing was performed with immunoSEQ multiplex PCR; in TCRdb, only in-frame clones are kept and a portion is missing. The sample holds approximately 300,000 clones, approximately 80% seen once. The material sequenced was peripheral blood, taken in a trial of Ad26.COV2.S vaccine versus placebo. These receptors were taken from a person aged 18-65 years who received the Ad26.COV2.S COVID-19 vaccine or a placebo.

The chain couples TRBV5-8 to TRBJ1-1; 9 nucleotides line up with TRBD1. The CDR3 spans 14 residues. The germline V gene has CDR1 SGHTS and CDR2 YDEGEE. The junction had 2 bases not matched to a gene; V was cut back by 0 bases and J by 5 bases. The CDR3: CASSLGQGVTEAFF. The CDR3 nucleotides are TGTGCCAGCAGCTTGGGACAGGGGGTTACTGAAGCTTTCTTT.

The V and J genes are TRBV2 and TRBJ1-2; D is unresolved. CDR1 is SNHLY, CDR2 FYNNEI, per germline. This CDR3 has 14 amino acids. V lost 4 bases and J lost 8, with 17 bases in between. The chain's CDR3 is CASSGQRAYRGYTF. DNA of the CDR3: TGTGCCAGCAGTGGACAAAGGGCTTACAGAGGCTACACCTTC.

The genes are TRBV2 and TRBJ1-2, with TRBD1 matching 7 bases. In germline, CDR1 is SNHLY, CDR2 FYNNEI. V shed 7 bases and J 2 bases; nucleotides not matched to a gene: 4. This CDR3 has 13 residues. CDR3 in DNA: TGTGCCAGCACGAGGGACAGAAACTATGGCTACACCTTC. Translated: CASTRDRNYGYTF.

The gene calls are TRBV5-1 and TRBJ1-1; TRBD1 matches 8 bases. V shed 2 bases and J 1 base; nucleotides not matched to a gene: 4. Germline loops: CDR1 SGHRS, CDR2 YFSETQ. The CDR3 sequence is 15 residues long. The CDR3 DNA follows: TGCGCCAGCAGCTTATCCGGGACAGGGAACACTGAAGCTTTCTTT. Residues: CASSLSGTGNTEAFF.

The chain combines TRBV5-5 with TRBJ2-3; D is perhaps TRBD1 or TRBD2 (6 bases each). The germline CDR1 and CDR2 sequences are SGHKS and YYEKEE (reference sequence). The CDR3 spans 17 residues. Trimming shortened V by 0 bases and J by 2 bases, and 16 bases separated the two germline ends. CDR3 sequence (DNA): TGTGCCAGCAGCTTGGGGGGGACGGGGGCCCACACAGATACGCAGTATTTT. Translation gives CASSLGGTGAHTDTQYF. Supplemented by reference TRBV5-5 and TRBJ2-3, the full variable domain reads DAGVTQSPTHLIKTRGQQVTLRCSPISGHKSVSWYQQVLGQGPQFIFQYYEKEERGRGNFPDRFSARQFPNYSSELNVNALLLGDSALYLCASSLGGTGAHTDTQYFGPGTRLTVL.

The chain joins TRBV5-1 to TRBJ1-2, with 7 bases lining up with TRBD1. The junction had 17 bases not matched to a gene; V was cut back by 4 bases and J by 5 bases. The CDR3 runs to 17 residues. Germline V lookup: CDR1 SGHRS, CDR2 YFSETQ. CDR3 in amino acids: CASSPPSGTAHYYGYTF. DNA of the CDR3: TGCGCCAGCAGCCCACCCTCCGGGACAGCCCATTATTATGGCTACACCTTC.

The J gene is TRBJ1-3, the V gene TRBV7-9; D remains unclear. Germline loops: CDR1 SEHNR, CDR2 FQNEAQ (reference sequence). The ends were cut back, 3 bases at V and 3 bases at J, with 6 bases in the middle. This CDR3 spans 13 amino acids. The CDR3 protein is CASSLMGGNTIYF. In DNA form, the CDR3 reads TGTGCCAGCAGCTTGATGGGTGGAAACACCATATATTTT.

This rearrangement joins TRBV9 to TRBJ2-7, with 7 bases matching TRBD1. The germline CDR1 and CDR2 sequences are SGDLS and YYNGEE. J gave up 6 bases and V 0 bases, and 9 bases lay outside the gene matches. The CDR3 contains 15 residues. The CDR3 protein is CASSVDGTAILEQYF. The CDR3 region has the DNA TGTGCCAGCAGCGTAGATGGGACAGCCATCCTCGAGCAGTACTTC.

V usage is TRBV20-1 and J usage is TRBJ1-4; D is ambiguous. The germline V gene has CDR1 DFQATT and CDR2 SNEGSKA (reference sequence). The CDR3 covers 11 residues. Trimming left V 6 bases short and J 8 bases short, with 10 bases between. The CDR3 DNA follows: TGCAGTGCGGAACGAGGGGAAAAACTGTTTTTT. This codes for CSAERGEKLFF.

This rearrangement joins TRBV7-2 to TRBJ2-5, with D perhaps matching TRBD1 or TRBD2 (7 bases each). CDR1 SGHTA and CDR2 FQGNSA come from the germline V gene. The V and J ends lost 5 bases and 1 base respectively, with 14 bases between them. The CDR3 runs to 15 residues. The CDR3 sequence: CASSPQGGIQETQYF. CDR3 bases: TGTGCCAGCAGCCCTCAGGGGGGGATCCAAGAGACCCAGTACTTC. The entire variable domain, with the rest obtained from reference TRBV7-2 and TRBJ2-5, is as follows: GAGVSQSPSNKVTEKGKDVELRCDPISGHTALYWYRQSLGQGLEFLIYFQGNSAPDKSGLPSDRFSAERTGGSVSTLTIQRTQQEDSAVYLCASSPQGGIQETQYFGPGTRLLVL.

The table lists this clone with a few counts. The chain joins TRBV30 to TRBJ1-4, with 9 bases lining up with TRBD1. The CDR3 has 16 residues. Germline V gene lookup returns CDR1 GTSNPN and CDR2 SVGIG (reference sequence). V lost 2 bases to trimming and J lost 7 bases; unmatched junction nucleotides: 11. In DNA form, the CDR3 reads TGTGCCTGGAGTAGGACAGGGGCCGTAGGAATTGAAAAACTGTTTTTT. Its translation is CAWSRTGAVGIEKLFF.

The chain couples TRBV3-1 (or the pseudogene TRBV3-2) to TRBJ1-1, with D maybe TRBD1 (5 bases). Germline CDR1 and CDR2: LGHDT and YNNKEL (reference sequence). V was clipped by 0 bases and J by 10 bases, with 9 bases between them. The CDR3 length is 12 residues. The CDR3: CASSQDGGAAFF. The CDR3 DNA reads as TGTGCCAGCAGCCAAGATGGTGGGGCAGCTTTCTTT.

V usage is TRBV28 and J usage is TRBJ2-4; 11 bases map to TRBD2. Looked up from germline, CDR1 is MDHEN and CDR2 is SYDVKM. Trimming took 4 bases from V and 1 from J; bases not matched to a gene: 12. The CDR3 has 19 residues. In DNA, the CDR3 is TGTGCCAGCAGTTCCTTTAGACTAGCGGGGAGGGGGGCCAAAAACATTCAGTACTTC. It translates to CASSSFRLAGRGAKNIQYF.

The chain couples TRBV7-8 to TRBJ1-4; maybe TRBD1 (6 bases). With 1 base removed from V and 4 bases from J, the gap between germline ends came to 19 bases. CDR1 SGHVS and CDR2 FQNEAQ come from the germline V gene. This CDR3 is built from 18 residues. CDR3 in DNA: TGTGCCAGCAGCTTAGGTTACCCCGCAGGGGCGATTAATGAAAAACTGTTTTTT. This sequence encodes CASSLGYPAGAINEKLFF.

V and J are TRBV28 and TRBJ1-3; the D is unclear. The CDR3 totals 16 residues. The V gene lost 2 bases and the J gene lost 0 bases, with 11 bases spanning the gap. From germline, CDR1 is MDHEN and CDR2 SYDVKM. CDR3 sequence: CASSLGSGPSGNTIYF. The CDR3 DNA is TGTGCCAGCAGTTTAGGGAGCGGACCCTCTGGAAACACCATATATTTT.

With regard to this clone: An end of the junction does not agree with germline; a read error may underlie this. This sequence joins TRBV28 and TRBJ1-1; D remains ambiguous. Germline CDR1 reads MDHEN; CDR2 reads SYDVKM. The CDR3 has 9 residues. The CDR3 region has the DNA TGTGCCAGCGGGGAGAGAGGACTTTTT. Translating it yields CASGERGLF.

The rearrangement uses TRBV7-3 and TRBJ2-5, with a possible D match to TRBD2 (7 bases). Between the trimmed V and J ends, which lost 5 bases and 5 bases, there was a span of 15 bases. Germline assignment: CDR1 SGHTA and CDR2 FQGTGA. The CDR3 covers 14 residues. The CDR3 DNA is TGTGCCAGCAGCCAATCGGGGGGCAGGGAGACCCAGTACTTC. It specifies CASSQSGGRETQYF.

This clone was counted ten times or more. CDR3 sequence reads: CASSRGLNSREQYF. In DNA, the CDR3 is TGTGCCAGCAGCCGCGGACTTAACTCACGAGAGCAGTACTTC. This chain uses TRBV6-5 with TRBJ2-7; D is perhaps TRBD2 (5 bases). Germline loops: CDR1 MNHEY, CDR2 SVGAGI. V was pared by 6 bases and J by 7 bases, with 19 bases between. The CDR3 extends over 14 amino acids.

The rearrangement links TRBV19 to TRBJ1-5, with 12 bases lining up with TRBD1. V lost 5 bases and J lost 2; bases outside the gene matches: 10. From germline, CDR1 is LNHDA and CDR2 SQIVND (reference sequence). The CDR3 extends over 18 amino acids. CDR3 amino acids: CASSSGTGGAVGNQPQHF. In DNA form, the CDR3 reads TGTGCCAGTAGTTCCGGGACAGGGGGCGCGGTGGGCAATCAGCCCCAGCATTTT.

The chain is built from TRBV3-1 (or the pseudogene TRBV3-2) and TRBJ2-5; 8 bases line up with TRBD1. With V trimmed by 3 bases and J by 6 bases, 9 bases remained unmatched. CDR3 length equals 15 residues. The germline CDR1 and CDR2 sequences are LGHDT and YNNKEL (reference sequence). CDR3 DNA: TGTGCCAGCAGCCAGAGTCCAGGGGGCGAAAAGACCCAGTACTTC. Translating it yields CASSQSPGGEKTQYF.

The CDR3 loop reads CASSPSRFNTEAFF. The CDR3 bases are TGTGCCAGCAGCCCTAGCAGGTTTAACACTGAAGCTTTCTTT. This chain uses TRBV14 with TRBJ1-1; D gene unclear. CDR3 length: 14 amino acids. V shed 4 bases and J shed 2 bases, with 11 bases lying between them. Germline CDR1 SGHDN, CDR2 FVKESK. The full variable domain, in which reference TRBV14 and TRBJ1-1 provide the parts outside the CDR3, is EAGVTQFPSHSVIEKGQTVTLRCDPISGHDNLYWYRRVMGKEIKFLLHFVKESKQDESGMPNNRFLAERTGGTYSTLKVQPAELEDSGVYFCASSPSRFNTEAFFGQGTRLTVV.

This clone appeared once. In DNA form, the CDR3 reads TGTGCCATCAGTGAGGTCCCTGTGGACGGGACCTACGAGCAGTACTTC. Translating gives CAISEVPVDGTYEQYF. The V call is TRBV10-3, the J call TRBJ2-7; possibly TRBD2 for D (5 bases). Germline V gene lookup returns CDR1 ENHRY and CDR2 SYGVKD. The CDR3 contains 16 residues. V was trimmed by 2 bases and J by 2 bases, leaving 16 bases between them.

This chain joins TRBV21-1 and TRBJ2-3; TRBD2 reflects the table's D call only, with no check against the DNA. TRBV21-1 is flagged as a pseudogene. The CDR3 totals 18 residues. Here the CDR3 reads CASSKALIAGVCTDTQYF. In nucleotides, the CDR3 is TGTGCCAGCAGCAAAGCGCTTATAGCGGGGGTCTGCACAGATACGCAGTATTTT.

The gene calls are TRBV29-1 and TRBJ2-3, with 7 bases fitting TRBD1. With 2 bases clipped from V and 6 bases from J, the junction kept 11 bases outside the gene matches. The germline CDR1 and CDR2 sequences are SQVTM and ANQGSEA. This CDR3 has 15 amino acids. This chain's CDR3 is CSVERLGQPTDTQYF. The CDR3 DNA is TGCAGCGTTGAAAGGCTGGGACAGCCCACGGATACGCAGTATTTT.

This chain connects TRBV6-6 to TRBJ1-2; D remains ambiguous. The V gene lost 2 bases and the J gene lost 4 bases, with 11 bases spanning the gap. CDR1 MNHNY and CDR2 SVGAGI come from the germline V gene (reference sequence). The CDR3 has 14 amino acids. CDR3 nucleotide sequence: TGTGCCAGCAGTTACGGAGGCGATTTCTATGGCTACACCTTC. Translated, it gives CASSYGGDFYGYTF.

The rearrangement links TRBV7-8 to TRBJ1-5; unclear D gene. This CDR3 is built from 12 residues. V was trimmed by 5 bases and J by 5 bases, leaving 7 bases between them. The germline CDR1 and CDR2 sequences are SGHVS and FQNEAQ. In DNA form, the CDR3 reads TGTGCCAGCAGCGGAGGAGATCAGCCCCAGCATTTT. Protein: CASSGGDQPQHF. Looking up the rest from reference TRBV7-8 and TRBJ1-5 gives the full variable domain: GAGVSQSPRYKVAKRGQDVALRCDPISGHVSLFWYQQALGQGPEFLTYFQNEAQLDKSGLPSDRFFAERPEGSVSTLKIQRTQQEDSAVYLCASSGGDQPQHFGDGTRLSIL.